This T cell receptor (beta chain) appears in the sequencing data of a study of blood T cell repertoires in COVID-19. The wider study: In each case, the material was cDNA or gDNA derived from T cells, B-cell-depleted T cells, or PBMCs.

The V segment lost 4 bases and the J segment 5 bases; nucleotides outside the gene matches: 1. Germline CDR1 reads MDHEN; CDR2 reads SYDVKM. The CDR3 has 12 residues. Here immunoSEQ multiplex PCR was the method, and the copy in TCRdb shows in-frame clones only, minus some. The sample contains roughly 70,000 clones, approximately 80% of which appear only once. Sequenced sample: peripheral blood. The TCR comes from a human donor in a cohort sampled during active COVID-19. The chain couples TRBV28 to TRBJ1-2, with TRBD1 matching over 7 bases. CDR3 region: CASSSTGYGYTF. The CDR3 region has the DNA TGTGCCAGCAGTTCGACAGGGTATGGCTACACCTTC.